This T cell receptor (beta chain) is drawn from a study of T-cell reconstitution after alpha-beta-depleted transplantation in children. This clonotype came up a few times. Unique molecular identifiers were used in preparing the TCRbeta library. Each CDR3 protein is one row after TCRdb ran MiXCR on the PCR reads. The profile shows around 380,000 distinct CDR3 sequences, about 11% of them singletons. The ends were cut back, 2 bases at V and 6 bases at J, with 15 bases in the middle. The length of the CDR3 is 15 residues. Germline V gene data show CDR1 as SGHRS and CDR2 as YFSETQ. The chain is built from TRBV5-1 and TRBJ2-1, with unresolved D. The clonotype was recovered from a human donor who donated a stem cell graft to a child with acute myeloid leukemia. The starting material was PBMCs from the stem cell graft donor, obtained from the stem cell graft. The CDR3: CASSFSPSQANEQFF. CDR3 in DNA: TGCGCCAGCAGCTTTTCACCCAGCCAGGCCAATGAGCAGTTCTTC. The full variable domain, rest sourced from reference TRBV5-1 and TRBJ2-1, is KAGVTQTPRYLIKTRGQQVTLSCSPISGHRSVSWYQQTPGQGLQFLFEYFSETQRNKGNFPGRFSGRQFSNSRSEMNVSTLELGDSALYLCASSFSPSQANEQFFGPGTRLTVL.